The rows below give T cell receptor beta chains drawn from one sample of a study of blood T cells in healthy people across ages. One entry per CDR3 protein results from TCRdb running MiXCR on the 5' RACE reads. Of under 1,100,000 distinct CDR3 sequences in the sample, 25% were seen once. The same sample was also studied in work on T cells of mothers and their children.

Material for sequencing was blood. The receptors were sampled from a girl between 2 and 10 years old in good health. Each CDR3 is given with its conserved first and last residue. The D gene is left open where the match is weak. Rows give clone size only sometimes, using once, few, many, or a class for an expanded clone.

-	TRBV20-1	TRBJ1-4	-	TGCAGTGCCGAGGGGCGGGCCGGAAAACTGTTTTTT	CSAEGRAGKLFF
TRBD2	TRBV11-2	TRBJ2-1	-	TGTGCCAGCAGCTTTCCTGCCGGACTAGCGGGGCCACTCCACTCAAACAATGAGCAGTTCTTC	CASSFPAGLAGPLHSNNEQFF
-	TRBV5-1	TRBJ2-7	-	TGCGCCAGCAGCTTCTCACAGGGTTTTGAGCAGTACTTC	CASSFSQGFEQYF
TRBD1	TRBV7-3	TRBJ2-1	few	TGTGCCAGCAGTAACCGGGACAGGGGTTACAATGAGCAGTTCTTC	CASSNRDRGYNEQFF
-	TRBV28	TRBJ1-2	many	TGTGCCAGCAGTTTTGGTGGTGGCGGCTACACCTTC	CASSFGGGGYTF
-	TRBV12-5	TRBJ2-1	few	TGTGCGTCCCGAGGTACCTATTTTACGTACAATGAGCAGTTCTTC	CASRGTYFTYNEQFF
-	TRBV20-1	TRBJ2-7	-	TGCAGTGCTAGTGATAAGCGTGTGGCCTACGAGCAGTACTTC	CSASDKRVAYEQYF
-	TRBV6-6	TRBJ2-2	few	TGTGCCAGCAGCGTCAAAACCGGGGAGCTGTTTTTT	CASSVKTGELFF
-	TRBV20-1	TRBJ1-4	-	TGCAGTGCTAGAGATCCGAGGGGCGATGGTGAAAAACTGTTTTTT	CSARDPRGDGEKLFF
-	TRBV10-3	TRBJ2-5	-	TGTGCCATCAGTGCGGGGACGACGGCCTGGGAGACCCAGTACTTC	CAISAGTTAWETQYF
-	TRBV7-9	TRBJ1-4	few	TGTGCCAGCAGCTTCACCGGGTCCTCCGAGGAAAAACTGTTTTTT	CASSFTGSSEEKLFF
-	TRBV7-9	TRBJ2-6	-	TGTGCCAGCAGCTTAGTTCCCAGCTCTGGGGCCAACGTCCTGACTTTC	CASSLVPSSGANVLTF
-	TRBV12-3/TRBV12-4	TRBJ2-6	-	TGTGCCAGCAGCCTAAGGGAGGGGGCCAACGTCCTGACTTTC	CASSLREGANVLTF
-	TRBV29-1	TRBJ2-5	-	TGCAGCGTGGAAAAAGAGACCCGGTACTTC	CSVEKETRYF
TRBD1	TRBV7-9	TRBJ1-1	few	TGTGCCAGCAGAACCAATCCCACGGCGGGACAGCTTGATACTGAAGCTTTCTTT	CASRTNPTAGQLDTEAFF
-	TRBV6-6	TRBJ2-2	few	TGTGCCAGCGCAGGGGTTACCGGGGAGCTGTTTTTT	CASAGVTGELFF
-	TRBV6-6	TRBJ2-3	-	TGTGCCAGCCAGAGACCTCCAGCAGATACGCAGTATTTT	CASQRPPADTQYF
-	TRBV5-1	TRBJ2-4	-	TGCGCCAGCAGCTTGGAATGGGGAAACATTCAGTGCTTC	CASSLEWGNIQCF
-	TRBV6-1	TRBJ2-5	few	TGTGCCAGCAGGTTCGGGACCCAAGAGACCCAGTACTTC	CASRFGTQETQYF
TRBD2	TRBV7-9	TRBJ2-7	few	TGTGCCAGCAGTGTAGAGGGACTAGCGGGAGACTGGTTCTTC	CASSVEGLAGDWFF
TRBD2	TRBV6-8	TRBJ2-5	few	TGTGCCAGCAGTTACCCGACTAGCGGCCAAGAGACCCAGTACTTC	CASSYPTSGQETQYF
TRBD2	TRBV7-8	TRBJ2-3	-	TGTGCCAGCAGCTTAGTTCTCGGGAGGGATACGCAGTATTTT	CASSLVLGRDTQYF
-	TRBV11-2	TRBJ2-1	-	TGTGCCAGCAGCTTAGCCGAGAGGACAGAGCAGTTCTTC	CASSLAERTEQFF
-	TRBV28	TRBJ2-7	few	TGTGCCAGCAGGACAGGTCCAAGGACCTACGAGCAGTACTTC	CASRTGPRTYEQYF
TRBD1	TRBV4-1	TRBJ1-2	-	TGCGCCAGCAGCCAAGACGGAGGGGGCTGGTCTGATGGCTACACCTTC	CASSQDGGGWSDGYTF
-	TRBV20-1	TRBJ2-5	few	TGCAGTGCTAGTTTATTCCGTGTTGAGAGGGAGACCCAGTACTTC	CSASLFRVERETQYF
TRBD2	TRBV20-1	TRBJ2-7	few	TGCAGTGCTAGAGAGATAGCGGGAGTCTCCTACGAGCAGTACTTC	CSAREIAGVSYEQYF
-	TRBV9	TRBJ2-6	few	TGTGCCAGCAGCGGGGGCCCCGCTTTTGGGGCCAACGTCCTGACTTTC	CASSGGPAFGANVLTF
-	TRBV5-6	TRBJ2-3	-	TGTGCCAGCAGCTTTCCCTCAGATACGCAGTATTTT	CASSFPSDTQYF
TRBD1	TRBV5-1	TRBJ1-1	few	TGCGCCAGCAGCGTCTCCGGGACAGTGAACACTGAAGCTTTCTTT	CASSVSGTVNTEAFF
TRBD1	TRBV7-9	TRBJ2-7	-	TGTTCCACTGACAGGGGGGGTTACGAGCAGTACTTC	CSTDRGGYEQYF
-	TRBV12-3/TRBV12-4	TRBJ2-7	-	TGTGTCAGCAGTCCCCCGGGAAGTAAGGGCGAGCAGTACTTC	CVSSPPGSKGEQYF
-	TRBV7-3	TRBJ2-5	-	TGTGCCAGCAGCGCTTCCCGGACGGAAGAGACCCAGTACTTC	CASSASRTEETQYF
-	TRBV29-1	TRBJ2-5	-	TGCAGCGTACCCAGACTGGCCCCCGAGACCCAGTACTTC	CSVPRLAPETQYF
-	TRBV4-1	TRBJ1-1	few	TGCGCCAGCAGCCATCCTGGAGGGATTCATCCTGAAGCTTTCTTT	CASSHPGGIHPEAFF
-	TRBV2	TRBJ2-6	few	TGTGCCAGCCGTCCCCAGGGTGGGGCCAACGTCCTGACTTTC	CASRPQGGANVLTF
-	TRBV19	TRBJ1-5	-	TGTGCCAGTAGCTTAAATAGCATCGGGGAGCCCCAGCATTTT	CASSLNSIGEPQHF
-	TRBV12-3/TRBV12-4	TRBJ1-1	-	TGTGCCAGCAGTCCTAACTCCATGAACACTGAAGCTTTCTTT	CASSPNSMNTEAFF
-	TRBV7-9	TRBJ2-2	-	TGTGCCAGCAGCTTAGGAGGGGTCGACACCGGGGAGCTGTTTTTT	CASSLGGVDTGELFF
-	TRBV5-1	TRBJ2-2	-	TGCGCCAGCAGCACCAACCTGGGGCTCCAAAACACCGGGGAGCTGTTTTTT	CASSTNLGLQNTGELFF
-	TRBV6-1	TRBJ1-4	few	TGTGCCAGCAGTACCCCAGGGTGGCTAAAAGGGGAAAAACTGTTTTTT	CASSTPGWLKGEKLFF
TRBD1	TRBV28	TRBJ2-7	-	TGTGCCAGCAGGTCCACGGACAGGTTAAACTACGAGCAGTACTTC	CASRSTDRLNYEQYF
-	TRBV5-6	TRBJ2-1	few	TGTGCCAGCAGCTTTGGATCCCTCAATGAGCAGTTCTTC	CASSFGSLNEQFF
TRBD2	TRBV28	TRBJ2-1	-	TGTGCCAGCAGTGGGCTAGCGGGAGGGATGGGGAATGAGCAGTTCTTC	CASSGLAGGMGNEQFF
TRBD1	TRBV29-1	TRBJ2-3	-	TGCAGCGCCTCTGGGCCGGGGCAGGGGGCGGGAGATACGCAGTATTTT	CSASGPGQGAGDTQYF
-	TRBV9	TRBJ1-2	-	TGTGCCAGCAGCGTAGGTAGCAGGGATTCCTATGGCTACACCTTC	CASSVGSRDSYGYTF
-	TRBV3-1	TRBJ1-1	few	TGTGCCAGCAGCCAAGGGGGGGGGACCAGGGTTTTT	CASSQGGGTRVF
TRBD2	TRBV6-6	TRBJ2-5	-	TGTGCCAGCAGATCAAGGAGCGGGGGGGCAGAAGAGACCCAGTACTTC	CASRSRSGGAEETQYF
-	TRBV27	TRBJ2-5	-	TGTGCCAGCAGGGCAGGGACCCCGGGGCAAGAGACCCAGTACTTC	CASRAGTPGQETQYF